Sequencing of this T cell receptor (beta chain) was carried out in a study of Graves' ophthalmopathy and Graves' hyperthyroidism. Study overall: Untreated patients at initial diagnosis provided peripheral blood.

This clonotype was seen ten or more times. The diagnostic workup employed clinical symptoms, serum thyroxine, TRAb, thyroid ultrasound and orbital computed tomography. RNA transcripts yielded amplified TCR beta CDR3 regions. After a first-round RT-PCR with HTBI primers, a second-round multiplex PCR was run. TCRdb analysed the multiplex PCR reads with MiXCR anew, one entry per CDR3 protein. The table includes hundreds of thousands of distinct CDR3 sequences, around a fifth detected once. Trimming cost V 6 bases and J 2 bases; bases outside gene matches: 10. The CDR3 is 16 amino acids. The sequence was collected from a young woman with stable Graves' hyperthyroidism. The sequenced sample consisted of peripheral blood. The rearrangement links TRBV12-3 or TRBV12-4 to TRBJ1-5, with 7 bases fitting TRBD1. Written as DNA, the CDR3 is TGTGCCAGCAGCAGCTACAGGGGAATTGGCAATCAGCCCCAGCATTTT. Translation: CASSSYRGIGNQPQHF.